One TCR beta chain is described in this entry. Its antigen specificity is not known. No clone much larger than this one lies a single base away; base qualities are absent. The data derive from a study of persistence of HIV-infected CD4 T cells (TCRdb year 2020). With respect to the entire study: Suppressive ART had been received by participants for a median of roughly eight years. Peripheral blood samples of up to 180 mL were taken at multiple time points, with the exception of two participants who underwent leukapheresis at a single time point. Anti-CD3/anti-CD28 stimulation activated a higher proportion of cells, with a lower memory fraction, than antigen stimulation. CMV- and HIV-1 Gag-responding CD4+ T cells were isolated from ART-treated individuals so that antigen-driven clonal expansion of HIV-1-infected cells could be examined. Proviral sequencing was used to assess clonality among infected cells, whereas TCRbeta sequencing gauged the clonality of all cells within each sorted population. For the TCR cluster analysis across participants, roughly 8 participants were included for CMV and six or seven participants for Gag.

The paper's findings and limits, for the study overall: Degenerate expanded CDR3beta sequences were enriched in antigen-responding cells, suggesting convergent selection of CD4+ responses to CMV and Gag. Significantly lower TCRbeta richness was observed in CMV- and Gag-responding cells than in anti-CD3/anti-CD28-responding cells, and higher oligoclonality was observed in CMV-responding cells than in CD3/CD28-stimulated and Gag-responding cells. Only a small number of individuals took part in the study, and only a limited range of antigens was tested. Within the same sorted populations, how oligoclonal the TCRs were correlated with how oligoclonal the proviruses were. Bulk TCR analyses could not be limited to the rare CMV-responding cells that actually contained HIV-1 proviruses.

Trimming accounts for 1 base at V and 1 base at J, while the number of junction bases matched to no gene is 13. For CDR1 and CDR2, the germline V gene (reference sequence) lists GTSNPN and SVGIG. The CDR3, cysteine through phenylalanine, is 18 amino acids long. The CDR3 DNA has 54 bases and is translated from base 1. Interpreted using the paper, the treatment or condition label stands for: suppressive antiretroviral therapy. As a nonspecific positive control representing the CD4+ T cell repertoire, cells were stimulated with anti-CD3/anti-CD28 magnetic beads. Responding CD4+ T cells were sorted by upregulation of both CD40 ligand and CD69. HIV-1-infected adults in whom suppressive ART had been started during chronic infection were enrolled as participants. Participants had undetectable plasma HIV-1 RNA below 50 copies/mL for at least 4 years. To be included, a participant needed positive CMV serology and a CD4+ T cell count above 400 cells/uL. Before stimulation, PBMCs were isolated using density centrifugation and depleted of CD8+ T cells. Stimulation of CD8-depleted PBMCs was carried out for approximately 17 hours with anti-CD28/CD49d costimulation, CD40-blocking antibody and enfuvirtide, to prevent new infections. Sorting was done on either a Beckman Coulter MoFlo Legacy or an XDP sorter, and propidium iodide was used to exclude dead cells. Genomic DNA was extracted with the QIAamp DNA Mini Kit for samples above one million cells, otherwise with the Quick-DNA Microprep Kit.

TCRbeta repertoires were sequenced from genomic DNA with the immunoSEQ hsTCRB assay version 4 in survey mode. For TCRbeta sequencing, genomic DNA was diluted to approximately 9.9 ng/uL, and up to 1 ug was used per sample. The authors processed their data as follows. TCRbeta data analysis was done in ImmunoSeq Analyzer 3.0, and diversity was calculated on productive nucleotide rearrangements. Using the Immunarch R package, lower-bound TCR diversity was estimated with the improved Chao index and clonality was estimated with the Gini coefficient. When different nucleotide rearrangements encoded the same CDR3beta amino acid sequence, each rearrangement was treated as a distinct clonotype. TCRbeta sequences significantly enriched in antigen-responding cells relative to anti-CD3/anti-CD28-activated cells were identified by differential abundance analysis. Using predicted peptide-MHC specificity as the basis, GLIPH2 grouped TCRs into clusters, both for each participant individually and for the merged data sets that combined participants. Held by TCRdb, this immuneACCESS table contains in-frame sequences only and omits some clones. Under half of the omission traces to an unresolved V gene where checked; the cause of the rest is unknown. V and J calls plus clone size are reproduced from that table; the DNA served to infer D and trimming. Across this sample there are 40,000 or so clones, with roughly 90% seen only once. Together, the top ten hold approximately 0.45% of the sample.

The sequences come from CD4+ T cells sorted from PBMCs after approximately 20-hour stimulation, collected from a patient who received antiretroviral therapy. Interpreted using the paper, the cell subset or site label stands for: CD40L+CD69+ CD4 T cells responding to anti-CD3/anti-CD28 beads, representing the overall repertoire. This sequence was found in an adult woman with HIV who was CMV-seropositive. The chain is encoded by TRBV30 joined to TRBJ1-5; a stretch of 7 junction bases matches TRBD1. The CDR3 protein sequence reads: CAWSGGGGWIRSNQPQHF. The DNA reads as follows: TGTGCCTGGAGTGGTGGAGGGGGCTGGATTAGGAGCAATCAGCCCCAGCATTTT.